Sequencing of this TCR beta chain was carried out in a study of CD8 T cells in Susac syndrome (dated by TCRdb to about 2019). Background for the entire study: The study used repertoire sequencing to test whether antigen drove CD8+ T cell activation and differentiation in Susac syndrome. Clonality of the CD8+ T cell repertoire was compared between more than 9 healthy donors, approximately 14 Susac syndrome patients and roughly 16 multiple sclerosis patients. General study outcomes and caveats: The TCR sequencing and HLA analysis was acknowledged to have included a relatively small number of individuals.

Peripheral blood CD8+ and CD4+ T cells from healthy donors, Susac syndrome patients and multiple sclerosis patients were profiled using high-throughput TCR beta sequencing. The multiple sclerosis controls were treatment-naive patients who had stable or active relapsing-remitting disease and met the revised McDonald criteria. Bulk CD8+ and CD4+ T cells were purified by magnetic negative isolation, while CD8+ TEMRA cells were enriched using FACS. Blood was drawn into EDTA tubes, processed within 24 hours, and PBMCs were isolated by density gradient centrifugation. PBMCs intended for TCR sequencing were cryopreserved in liquid nitrogen and were subsequently thawed in a 37 degrees C water bath. A purity of at least 90% was achieved for sorted or isolated CD4+, CD8+ and CD8+ TEMRA cells. RNA was extracted with the RNeasy kit and about 0.5 to 1 ug was reverse transcribed using random hexamers. The immunoSEQ multiplex PCR assay, covering 54 Vbeta and 13 Jbeta segments, was used to amplify TCR beta CDR3 regions. To correct PCR amplification bias, a synthetic template baseline was used for both primer optimization and computational correction. In the paper's pipeline: Reads were annotated to V, D and J genes according to IMGT and were analyzed with immunoSEQ Analyzer, with only productive sequences retained. Clonality was computed as one minus Shannon entropy normalized by log2 of the number of productive unique sequences. For each patient and control, public and private clones were evaluated within the 100 most prevalent clones. Clones were defined as Susac-specific if absent from the healthy and MS cohorts, from 1052 published viral clones and from other ImmuneACCESS disease sequences. The raw public reads went through TCRdb reprocessing: fastp at Q25, MiXCR clone calling, in-frame beta chains kept. Rows with a matching CDR3 protein are joined into one entry that keeps the most common DNA and genes. TCRdb, not the authors, supplied the V and J calls. Recorded for this sample are about 130,000 distinct CDR3 sequences; about 93% of them occurred a single time. Roughly 0.25% of the sample lies in the top ten.

Details on this clonotype: This clone's antigen is unknown. Base qualities are not provided; no much larger clone lies one nucleotide away.

The germline V gene encodes CDR1 MNHEY and CDR2 SMNVEV (reference sequence). V was cut back by 2 bases and J by 6 bases, leaving a gap of 13 bases between them. The CDR3 starts with the cysteine, ends with the phenylalanine, and has 14 residues. Left in the record is the CDR3 DNA by itself, 42 bases read in frame from the first base. Here the chain combines TRBV27 and TRBJ1-2; the D gene is possibly TRBD1, with 6 bases matching. Sequencing was carried out using CD8+ T cells from PBMCs. The clonotype comes from a human donor with multiple sclerosis. The CDR3 reads as follows: CASSLTGQLNGYTF. The nucleotides read TGTGCCAGCAGTTTAACCGGACAGCTGAATGGCTACACCTTC.